The rows below give T cell receptor beta chains drawn from one sample of a study of neoadjuvant anti-PD-1 for oral cavity cancer. Sequencing was performed with immunoSEQ multiplex PCR; in TCRdb, only in-frame clones are kept and a portion is missing. The sample lists about 14,000 clones, approximately 71% occurring once. Sample: PBMCs, taken before nivolumab (anti-PD-1) treatment. Receptors originate from a person between 40 and 79 years old with oral cavity squamous cell carcinoma. CDR3s include the opening cysteine and the closing phenylalanine or tryptophan. The D gene is left open where the match is weak. For some rows the clone size is stated as once, few or many, or as a class when expanded; others skip it.

CDR3 DNA | CDR3 protein | clone size | J gene | V gene | D gene
TGTGCCAGCAGCTTAAGTTCCACAGATACGCAGTATTTT | CASSLSSTDTQYF | once | TRBJ2-3 | TRBV5-6 | NA
TGTGCCAGCAGAACCGGGTTCGAAGAGACCCAGTACTTC | CASRTGFEETQYF | NA | TRBJ2-5 | TRBV6-6 | NA
TGTGCCAGCAGTGGAAGCAGGGGCCCCGGCGCCACTGAAGCTTTCTTT | CASSGSRGPGATEAFF | NA | TRBJ1-1 | TRBV6-1 | NA
TGTGCCAGCAGCTTAACCCGGGACCCCCTCAGGCAGTTCTTC | CASSLTRDPLRQFF | NA | TRBJ2-1 | TRBV11-2 | NA
TGTGCCAGCAGCAAGGACAGGGTAACTGGAAACACCATATATTTT | CASSKDRVTGNTIYF | NA | TRBJ1-3 | TRBV5-4 | TRBD1
TGTGCCAGCAGCAACCACGCCGGAGTCATGGAGACCCAGTACTTC | CASSNHAGVMETQYF | few | TRBJ2-5 | TRBV6-6 | NA
TGCAGCGCCGGCGCTAACTCCTACAATGAGCAGTTCTTC | CSAGANSYNEQFF | NA | TRBJ2-1 | TRBV29-1 | NA
TGTGCCAGCAGTTTTCTGGCCGGGCCCACCGGGGAGCTGTTTTTT | CASSFLAGPTGELFF | few | TRBJ2-2 | TRBV27 | NA
TGTGCCAGCAGCGTACTAGCGGGAGGCACCGGGGAGCTGTTTTTT | CASSVLAGGTGELFF | NA | TRBJ2-2 | TRBV9 | TRBD2
TGTGCCTGGAATGGTGGTTTCTCTGGAAACACCATATATTTT | CAWNGGFSGNTIYF | NA | TRBJ1-3 | TRBV30 | NA
TGTGCCAGCAGTTTATCCTGGAGCTCCTACAATGAGCAGTTCTTC | CASSLSWSSYNEQFF | NA | TRBJ2-1 | TRBV27 | NA
TGTGCCAGCAGTACTAGGGGTGGTGAGCAGTTCTTC | CASSTRGGEQFF | once | TRBJ2-1 | TRBV7-7 | NA
TGTGCCAGCAGACAGGGCCTTGGTAACCAGTACTTC | CASRQGLGNQYF | few | TRBJ2-5 | TRBV27 | NA
TGTGCCAGCAGCTTCGGACAGACTAGGAATGAAGCTTTCTTT | CASSFGQTRNEAFF | NA | TRBJ1-1 | TRBV9 | NA
TGTGCCAGCAGTGACAGGGGGCTAGGGACTGAAGCTTTCTTT | CASSDRGLGTEAFF | few | TRBJ1-1 | TRBV2 | TRBD1
TGTGCCAGCAGAAGTGGGGGGACAGTTAACTATGGCTACACCTTC | CASRSGGTVNYGYTF | few | TRBJ1-2 | TRBV2 | TRBD1
TGCGCCAGCAGCTCCACGGGGGACTACAATGAGCAGTTCTTC | CASSSTGDYNEQFF | NA | TRBJ2-1 | TRBV5-1 | NA
TGCGCCAGTAACCCGGACAGGGTCTCCAATGAGCAGTTCTTC | CASNPDRVSNEQFF | once | TRBJ2-1 | TRBV5-1 | TRBD1
TGCGCCAGCAGCCAATCCAGCATCTACTATAATTCACCCCTCCACTTT | CASSQSSIYYNSPLHF | once | TRBJ1-6 | TRBV4-1 | NA
TGTGCCAGCACGCCCGAGGTCGGAGCGATTGAAAAACTGTTTTTT | CASTPEVGAIEKLFF | NA | TRBJ1-4 | TRBV7-9 | NA
TGTGCCGGATCAACCGGAACCACTAGCACAGATACGCAGTATTTT | CAGSTGTTSTDTQYF | NA | TRBJ2-3 | TRBV9 | NA
TGTGCCAGCACCCCATTTGGTCGACTGTTGAACACTGAAGCTTTCTTT | CASTPFGRLLNTEAFF | once | TRBJ1-1 | TRBV7-9 | NA
TGCGCCAGCAGCCAACTTTCGACAGGGTTAACAGAAGCTTTCTTT | CASSQLSTGLTEAFF | NA | TRBJ1-1 | TRBV4-1 | TRBD1
TGCGCCAGCAGCCTTGACCCGACAGGGTTTAATTCACCCCTCCACTTT | CASSLDPTGFNSPLHF | NA | TRBJ1-6 | TRBV5-1 | TRBD1
TGTGCCTGGAGTGCCGGGCACCCCTCCTACGAGCAGTACTTC | CAWSAGHPSYEQYF | NA | TRBJ2-7 | TRBV30 | NA
TGCGCCAGCAGCTTGGAGGGCCTCATGAACACTGAAGCTTTCTTT | CASSLEGLMNTEAFF | NA | TRBJ1-1 | TRBV5-1 | NA
TGTGCCAGCAGGCCCAGCGGGAGTTCGTACAATGAGCAGTTCTTC | CASRPSGSSYNEQFF | NA | TRBJ2-1 | TRBV25-1 | TRBD2
TGCGCCAGCAGCTTGTTCAGCGAAACTGAAGCTTTCTTT | CASSLFSETEAFF | NA | TRBJ1-1 | TRBV5-1 | NA
TGTGCCAGCAGCGTAGGGGGGGCAACTGAAGCTTTCTTT | CASSVGGATEAFF | NA | TRBJ1-1 | TRBV9 | NA
TGTGCCAGCAGTGAAGCAGGGGGGGTCTCGGGAGAGACCCAGTACTTC | CASSEAGGVSGETQYF | NA | TRBJ2-5 | TRBV2 | NA
TGTGCCAGCAGCTTGGCGGGGGGAGATACGCAGTATTTT | CASSLAGGDTQYF | NA | TRBJ2-3 | TRBV5-6 | TRBD2
TGCGCCAGCAGCTGGGGACTAGCGGCCATAACCACAGATACGCAGTATTTT | CASSWGLAAITTDTQYF | NA | TRBJ2-3 | TRBV4-1 | TRBD2
TGTGCCAGCAGCTTAGGACTAGCGGGCACAGATACGCAGTATTTT | CASSLGLAGTDTQYF | NA | TRBJ2-3 | TRBV7-2 | TRBD2
TGTGCCAGCAGGCTAGCGCACACAGATACGCAGTATTTT | CASRLAHTDTQYF | once | TRBJ2-3 | TRBV6-6 | NA
TGCGCCAGCAGCTTTAAGGGGGGTCAGCCCCAGCATTTT | CASSFKGGQPQHF | NA | TRBJ1-5 | TRBV5-1 | NA
TGTGCCAGCAGCTTAGGTGGCGGGAACGTCTACGAGCAGTACTTC | CASSLGGGNVYEQYF | NA | TRBJ2-7 | TRBV7-6 | NA
TGTGCCAGCAGCTTACGGGGCACCGGGGAGCTGTTTTTT | CASSLRGTGELFF | NA | TRBJ2-2 | TRBV11-2 | NA
TGTGCCAGTAGTATAAGGCTAGCGGGAGGATTCGCGACTAGCACAGATACGCAGTATTTT | CASSIRLAGGFATSTDTQYF | few | TRBJ2-3 | TRBV19 | TRBD2
TGCGCCAGCAGCTTGGTTCTAGCGGGGGTCCAAGAGACCCAGTACTTC | CASSLVLAGVQETQYF | once | TRBJ2-5 | TRBV5-1 | TRBD2
TGTGCCAGCAGCCCGACAGGGAGAAGTAATTCACCCCTCCACTTT | CASSPTGRSNSPLHF | NA | TRBJ1-6 | TRBV7-3 | TRBD1
TGTGCCAGCAGCGTAGGGGGTTGGATGAGGAGTTTTACTAACTATGGCTACACCTTC | CASSVGGWMRSFTNYGYTF | once | TRBJ1-2 | TRBV9 | NA
TGTGCCAGCAGTTATACGGGACTCCATAGCTCCTACGAGCAGTACTTC | CASSYTGLHSSYEQYF | once | TRBJ2-7 | TRBV25-1 | NA
TGCGCCAGCAGCTGGGGGAGGTCCGGGGGCGACTATGGCTACACCTTC | CASSWGRSGGDYGYTF | NA | TRBJ1-2 | TRBV5-1 | NA
TGTGCCAGCAGACCCCACGGGGCGGATACGCAGTATTTT | CASRPHGADTQYF | once | TRBJ2-3 | TRBV6-4 | NA